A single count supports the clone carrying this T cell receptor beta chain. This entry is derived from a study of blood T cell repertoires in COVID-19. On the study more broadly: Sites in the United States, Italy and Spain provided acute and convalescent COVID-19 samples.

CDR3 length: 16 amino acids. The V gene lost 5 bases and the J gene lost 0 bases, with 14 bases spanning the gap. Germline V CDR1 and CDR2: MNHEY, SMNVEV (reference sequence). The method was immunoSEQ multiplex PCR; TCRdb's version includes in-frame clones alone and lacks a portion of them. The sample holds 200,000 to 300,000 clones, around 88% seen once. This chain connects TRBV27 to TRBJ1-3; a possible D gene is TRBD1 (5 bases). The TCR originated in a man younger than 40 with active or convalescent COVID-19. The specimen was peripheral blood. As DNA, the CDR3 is TGTGCCAGCAGTGACACGGGGACTCGCTCTGGAAACACCATATATTTT. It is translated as CASSDTGTRSGNTIYF.